The 27 T cell receptor beta chains below come from one sample, sequenced in a study of blood T cell repertoires in COVID-19. Repertoires were generated with immunoSEQ multiplex PCR, while TCRdb's copy carries only in-frame clones and drops some. Of about 210,000 clones in the sample, around 81% were seen once. Sequenced input: PBMCs or T cells enriched from blood (not recorded which). Source of these receptors: a woman in her 50s with acute COVID-19.

The rearrangement joins TRBV9 to TRBJ1-2; tentative D call: TRBD1 (5 bases). Germline CDR1 SGDLS, CDR2 YYNGEE. The CDR3 runs 15 residues. V lost 4 bases to trimming and J lost 8 bases, with 21 bases between them. CDR3 residues: CASSFRWEGTEGYTF. The CDR3 nucleotides read TGTGCCAGCAGCTTCCGTTGGGAGGGGACGGAGGGCTACACCTTC.

This chain links TRBV5-1 with TRBJ1-3; D ambiguous. CDR3 size: 17 residues. CDR1 and CDR2 (germline): SGHRS, YFSETQ. Trimming removed 1 base at V and 0 bases at J, with 14 bases between. CDR3 sequence reads: CASSLKFGEFSGNTIYF. Written as DNA, the CDR3 is TGCGCCAGCAGCTTGAAGTTCGGTGAATTCTCTGGAAACACCATATATTTT.

This clone was recorded a few times. The J gene is TRBJ2-3, the V gene TRBV4-1, with D maybe TRBD1 (6 bases). This CDR3 is built from 16 residues. Germline V gene sequence: CDR1 MGHRA, CDR2 YSYEKL. Trimming pared 4 bases from V and 2 bases from J, leaving 16 bases between. The CDR3 nucleotides read TGCGCCAGCAGCCCCCTTTGGGGGCGCCCCACAGATACGCAGTATTTT. As protein: CASSPLWGRPTDTQYF.

As for this clone: The sample holds other DNA sequences that translate to the same CDR3. The CDR3, as DNA: TGTGCCAGCAGCTTAGGGGGGACAGGCTATTCACCCCTCCACTTT. This encodes CASSLGGTGYSPLHF. The chain is built from TRBV7-2 and TRBJ1-6; the match to TRBD1 covers 8 bases. This CDR3 has 15 residues. Germline V gives CDR1 SGHTA, CDR2 FQGNSA. V was pared by 1 base and J by 8 bases, with 4 bases of the junction left unmatched.

This chain links TRBV25-1 with TRBJ2-1; 10 bases are a match to TRBD2. The trim removed 2 bases at V and 2 bases at J, leaving 3 bases unmatched. Germline loops: CDR1 MGHDK, CDR2 SYGVNS. This CDR3 comprises 16 residues. The CDR3 DNA is TGTGCCAGCAGTGAAATAACTAGCGGGGCCTACAATGAGCAGTTCTTC. Its translation is CASSEITSGAYNEQFF.

The chain is built from TRBV10-3 and TRBJ1-2, with 12 bases identical to TRBD1. Germline-derived CDR1 and CDR2 are ENHRY and SYGVKD. J was trimmed by 8 bases and V by 4 bases; bases with no gene match: 8. CDR3 length: 15 residues. CDR3 sequence (DNA): TGTGCCATCAGTGGGGGGACAGGGGGCGTTTTCGGCTACACCTTC. It encodes CAISGGTGGVFGYTF.

The V call is TRBV5-1, the J call TRBJ2-1; TRBD1 is a possible D gene (6 bases). The V end lost 6 bases, the J end lost 2 bases, and 12 bases lay between the germline ends. The CDR3 contains 14 residues. Germline values: CDR1 SGHRS, CDR2 YFSETQ. The CDR3 is CASTRQGTYNEQFF. DNA for the CDR3: TGCGCCAGCACACGGCAGGGGACCTACAATGAGCAGTTCTTC.

This clone was recorded a few times. The chain uses TRBV9 and TRBJ2-3, with D perhaps matching TRBD2 (6 bases). Trimming cost V 9 bases and J 2 bases, with 13 bases left between them. This CDR3 contains 13 residues. The germline gives CDR1 SGDLS, CDR2 YYNGEE. CDR3 loop: CATGLSPTDTQYF. The CDR3 DNA reads as TGTGCCACGGGACTTAGCCCCACAGATACGCAGTATTTT.

The rearrangement joins TRBV19 to TRBJ2-1; 10 nucleotides match TRBD1. Germline V gives CDR1 LNHDA, CDR2 SQIVND (reference sequence). V lost 5 bases to trimming and J lost 5 bases; unmatched junction nucleotides: 9. The CDR3 is made up of 16 amino acids. The CDR3 loop reads CASSAPGQGFDNEQFF. CDR3 DNA: TGTGCCAGTAGTGCCCCGGGACAGGGGTTCGACAATGAGCAGTTCTTC.

This chain connects TRBV3-1 (or the pseudogene TRBV3-2) to TRBJ2-5; the match to TRBD2 covers 7 bases. The germline gives CDR1 LGHDT, CDR2 YNNKEL (reference sequence). The CDR3 runs to 12 residues. V was pared by 4 bases and J by 7 bases, with 3 bases of the junction left unmatched. This CDR3 is CASSRGGGTQYF. In DNA, the CDR3 is TGTGCCAGCAGCCGCGGGGGTGGGACCCAGTACTTC.

This clone was counted a few times. The chain uses TRBV28 and TRBJ1-2; 7 nucleotides agree with TRBD1. The ends lost 2 bases at V and 6 bases at J; junction bases unmatched: 9. The CDR3 has 15 residues. CDR1 is MDHEN and CDR2 is SYDVKM in the germline V gene. Written as DNA, the CDR3 is TGTGCCAGCAGTTTAGTTCAAGGGGGCTCGGATGGCTACACCTTC. Its translation is CASSLVQGGSDGYTF.

The V call is TRBV27, the J call TRBJ2-2; 7 bases agree with TRBD1. Germline values: CDR1 MNHEY, CDR2 SMNVEV (reference sequence). The length of the CDR3 is 15 residues. V dropped 4 bases and J dropped 6; count of bases not matched to a gene: 8. In DNA, the CDR3 is TGTGCCAGCAGTTCCCCGACAGGGAGCTCCGGGGAGCTGTTTTTT. Translating it yields CASSSPTGSSGELFF.

The chain uses TRBV3-1 (or the pseudogene TRBV3-2) and TRBJ2-2; D remains ambiguous. CDR3 length: 13 residues. V was shortened by 2 bases and J by 3 bases, with 4 bases between the two germline ends. Germline V gives CDR1 LGHDT, CDR2 YNNKEL (reference sequence). The DNA for the CDR3 is TGTGCCAGCAGCCAATATGACACCGGGGAGCTGTTTTTT. Translating it yields CASSQYDTGELFF.

This clone was counted a few times. The chain uses TRBV5-6 and TRBJ1-1; TRBD1 agrees at 9 bases. V shed 4 bases, J shed 2 bases, and the junction held 9 bases outside the gene matches. Germline assignment: CDR1 SGHDT and CDR2 YYEEEE. This CDR3 is 16 amino acids long. CDR3 region: CASSKTGTGLNTEAFF. CDR3 coding DNA: TGTGCCAGCAGCAAAACCGGGACAGGGCTCAACACTGAAGCTTTCTTT.

The chain employs TRBV19 and TRBJ1-2; TRBD1 matches at 7 bases. Germline CDR1 reads LNHDA; CDR2 reads SQIVND (reference sequence). V lost 5 bases to trimming and J lost 7 bases; unmatched junction nucleotides: 4. The length of the CDR3 is 12 residues. The CDR3 DNA reads TGTGCCAGTAGTCCCCGGGACAGTGGCTACACCTTC. Amino acid sequence: CASSPRDSGYTF.

The chain has TRBV5-1 and TRBJ2-7; 10 positions agree with TRBD2. CDR3 size: 14 residues. The germline V gene has CDR1 SGHRS and CDR2 YFSETQ. Unmatched junction bases numbered 4, after V lost 1 base and J lost 6 bases. CDR3 protein: CASSLTSGISEQYF. The CDR3 region has the DNA TGCGCCAGCAGCTTGACTAGCGGGATTTCCGAGCAGTACTTC.

The sample holds one count of this clone. The chain is built from TRBV12-3 or TRBV12-4 and TRBJ2-1, with 10 bases matching TRBD2. The CDR3 has 13 amino acids. V lost 6 bases, J lost 6 bases, and 2 bases stayed unmatched. The CDR3 sequence is CASRGLAINEQFF. CDR3 sequence (DNA): TGTGCCAGCAGGGGACTAGCGATCAATGAGCAGTTCTTC.

The rearrangement uses TRBV7-2 and TRBJ2-4; 7 positions agree with TRBD1. The germline V gene encodes CDR1 SGHTA and CDR2 FQGNSA. The ends lost 5 bases at V and 11 bases at J; junction bases unmatched: 6. The CDR3 consists of 12 residues. CDR3 loop: CASSAHDRVQYF. The CDR3 nucleotides are TGTGCCAGCAGCGCACACGACAGGGTTCAGTACTTC.

The gene calls are TRBV21-1 and TRBJ2-7; TRBD1, the D gene given by the table, was not confirmed from the DNA. TRBV21-1 represents a pseudogene. The CDR3 has 15 residues. CDR3 sequence (DNA): TGTGCCAGCAGCAAAGCCGTGGACAGAACCTACGAGCAGTACTTC. Protein: CASSKAVDRTYEQYF.

The chain employs TRBV9 and TRBJ2-5; TRBD1 aligns across 8 bases. The CDR3 has 13 amino acids. V shed 2 bases, J shed 4 bases, and the junction held 1 base outside the gene matches. Looked up from germline, CDR1 is SGDLS and CDR2 is YYNGEE. The CDR3 here is CASSVTGVETQYF. Here the CDR3 DNA reads TGTGCCAGCAGCGTGACAGGGGTAGAGACCCAGTACTTC.

This clone was seen a handful of times. The chain joins TRBV2 to TRBJ1-5, with a weak D call TRBD1 (5 bases). The CDR3 is 15 residues long. Germline V gives CDR1 SNHLY, CDR2 FYNNEI. V lost 6 bases and J 0 bases, leaving 12 bases between the germline ends. DNA of the CDR3: TGTGCCAGCAGAGCTCAGGGCAATAGCAATCAGCCCCAGCATTTT. It is translated as CASRAQGNSNQPQHF.

This chain joins TRBV10-2 and TRBJ2-7; the match to TRBD2 covers 9 bases. Losses at the gene ends were 2 bases for V and 2 bases for J; bases not matched to a gene: 7. The CDR3 is 16 residues long. Germline V gives CDR1 WSHSY, CDR2 SAAADI. The CDR3 loop reads CASSELVTSGTYEQYF. In DNA form, the CDR3 reads TGCGCCAGCAGTGAGCTTGTGACTAGCGGAACCTACGAGCAGTACTTC.

The rearrangement links TRBV5-4 to TRBJ2-5; maybe TRBD1 (7 bases). There are 15 residues in the CDR3. The germline gives CDR1 SGHNT, CDR2 YYREEE (reference sequence). V was cut by 2 bases and J by 4 bases, with 15 bases left in between. The DNA of the CDR3 is TGTGCCAGCAGCTTACAGACAGGGAGGTCAGAGACCCAGTACTTC. It translates to CASSLQTGRSETQYF. Complete variable domain (other parts from reference TRBV5-4 and TRBJ2-5): ETGVTQSPTHLIKTRGQQVTLRCSSQSGHNTVSWYQQALGQGPQFIFQYYREEENGRGNFPPRFSGLQFPNYSSELNVNALELDDSALYLCASSLQTGRSETQYFGPGTRLLVL.

This chain connects TRBV19 to TRBJ2-3, with 9 bases aligning to TRBD1. There are 16 residues in the CDR3. Germline trimming cut 5 bases from V and 3 bases from J; bases unmatched to any gene: 9. The germline gives CDR1 LNHDA, CDR2 SQIVND (reference sequence). The CDR3 DNA sequence: TGTGCCAGTAGTCCCGCGGGACAGGGTAGAACAGATACGCAGTATTTT. Amino acids: CASSPAGQGRTDTQYF.

This clone came up once. The chain is built from TRBV18 and TRBJ2-3; 7 nucleotides match TRBD2. V lost 3 bases to trimming and J lost 1 base; unmatched junction nucleotides: 7. The germline gives CDR1 KGHSH, CDR2 LQKENI. The CDR3 loop spans 16 amino acids. For the CDR3, the DNA is TGTGCCAGCTCACCGGGGAGGGCTTCTCGCACAGATACGCAGTATTTT. Translated, it gives CASSPGRASRTDTQYF.

The chain couples TRBV11-1 to TRBJ1-6; D remains unclear. The CDR3 length is 13 residues. CDR1 and CDR2 (germline): SGHAT, FQDESV (reference sequence). V was clipped by 5 bases and J by 8 bases, with 10 bases between them. CDR3 sequence reads: CASSSPLDSPLHF. The CDR3 coding sequence is TGTGCCAGCAGCAGCCCCCTGGATTCACCCCTCCACTTT. The full variable domain, with the rest looked up from reference TRBV11-1 and TRBJ1-6, is EAEVAQSPRYKITEKSQAVAFWCDPISGHATLYWYRQILGQGPELLVQFQDESVVDDSQLPKDRFSAERLKGVDSTLKIQPAELGDSAMYLCASSSPLDSPLHFGNGTRLTVT.

This chain connects TRBV7-6 to TRBJ2-5; 7 bases are shared with TRBD1. This CDR3 region has 16 residues. V was clipped by 4 bases and J by 6 bases; unmatched bases: 14. Germline V gene lookup returns CDR1 SGHVS and CDR2 FNYEAQ. CDR3 protein: CASSSQPPGQIQTQYF. In DNA form, the CDR3 reads TGTGCCAGCAGCTCCCAACCGCCGGGACAGATTCAGACCCAGTACTTC.